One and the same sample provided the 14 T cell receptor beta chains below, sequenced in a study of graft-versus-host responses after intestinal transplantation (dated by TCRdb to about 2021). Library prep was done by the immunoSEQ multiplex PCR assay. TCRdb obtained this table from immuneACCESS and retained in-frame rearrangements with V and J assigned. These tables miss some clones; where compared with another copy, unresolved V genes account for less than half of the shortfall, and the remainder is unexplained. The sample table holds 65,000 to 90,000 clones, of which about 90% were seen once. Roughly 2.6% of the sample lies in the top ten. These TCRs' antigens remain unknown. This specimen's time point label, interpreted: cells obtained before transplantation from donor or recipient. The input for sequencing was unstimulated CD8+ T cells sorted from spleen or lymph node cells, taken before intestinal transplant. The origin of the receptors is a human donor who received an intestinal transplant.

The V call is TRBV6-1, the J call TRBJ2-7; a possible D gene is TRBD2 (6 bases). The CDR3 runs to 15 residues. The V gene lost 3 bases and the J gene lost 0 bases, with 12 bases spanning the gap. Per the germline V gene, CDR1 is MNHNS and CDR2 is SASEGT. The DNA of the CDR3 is TGTGCCAGCAGTGAGGGCGGGGAAAGCTCCTACGAGCAGTACTTC. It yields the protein CASSEGGESSYEQYF.

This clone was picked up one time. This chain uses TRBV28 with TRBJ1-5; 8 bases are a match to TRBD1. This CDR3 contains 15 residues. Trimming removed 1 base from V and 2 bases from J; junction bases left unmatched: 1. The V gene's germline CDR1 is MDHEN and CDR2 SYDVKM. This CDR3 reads CASSLLTGGNQPQHF. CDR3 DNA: TGTGCCAGCAGTTTATTGACAGGGGGCAATCAGCCCCAGCATTTT.

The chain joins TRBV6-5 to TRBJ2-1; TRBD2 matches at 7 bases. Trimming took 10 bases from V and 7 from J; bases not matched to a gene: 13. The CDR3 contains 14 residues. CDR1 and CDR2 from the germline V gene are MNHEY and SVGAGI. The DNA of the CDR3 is TGTGCCACCGCGGGGGTTAGCTACAAAAATGAGCAGTTCTTC. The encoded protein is CATAGVSYKNEQFF.

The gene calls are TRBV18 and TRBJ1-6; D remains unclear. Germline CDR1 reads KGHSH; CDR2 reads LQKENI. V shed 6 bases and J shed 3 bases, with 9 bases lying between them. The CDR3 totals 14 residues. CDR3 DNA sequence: TGTGCCAGCTCCCCCAACAGCTATAATTCACCCCTCCACTTT. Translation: CASSPNSYNSPLHF.

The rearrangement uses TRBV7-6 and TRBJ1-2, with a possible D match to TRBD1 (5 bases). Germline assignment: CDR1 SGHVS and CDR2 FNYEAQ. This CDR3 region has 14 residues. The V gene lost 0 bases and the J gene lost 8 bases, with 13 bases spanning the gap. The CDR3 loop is CASSLAPRGGGYTF. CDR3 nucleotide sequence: TGTGCCAGCAGCTTAGCCCCTAGGGGTGGGGGCTACACCTTC.

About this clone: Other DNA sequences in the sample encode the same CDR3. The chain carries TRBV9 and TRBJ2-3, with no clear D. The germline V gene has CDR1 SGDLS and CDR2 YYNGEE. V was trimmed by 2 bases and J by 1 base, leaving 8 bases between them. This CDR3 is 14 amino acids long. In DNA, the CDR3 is TGTGCCAGCAGCGTTTCCGGAGGCACAGATACGCAGTATTTT. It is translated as CASSVSGGTDTQYF.

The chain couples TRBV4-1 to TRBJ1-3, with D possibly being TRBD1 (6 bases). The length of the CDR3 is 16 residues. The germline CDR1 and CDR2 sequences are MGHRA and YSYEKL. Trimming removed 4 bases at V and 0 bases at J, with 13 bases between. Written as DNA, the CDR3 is TGCGCCAGCAGCCTACCGACAGGTAGCTCTGGAAACACCATATATTTT. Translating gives CASSLPTGSSGNTIYF.

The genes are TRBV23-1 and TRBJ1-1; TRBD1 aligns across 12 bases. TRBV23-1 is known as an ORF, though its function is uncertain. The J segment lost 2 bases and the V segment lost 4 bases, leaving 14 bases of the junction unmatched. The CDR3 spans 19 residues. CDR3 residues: CASSPLPRDRGPPNTEAFF. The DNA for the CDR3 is TGCGCCAGCAGTCCTCTCCCCCGGGACAGGGGGCCGCCTAACACTGAAGCTTTCTTT.

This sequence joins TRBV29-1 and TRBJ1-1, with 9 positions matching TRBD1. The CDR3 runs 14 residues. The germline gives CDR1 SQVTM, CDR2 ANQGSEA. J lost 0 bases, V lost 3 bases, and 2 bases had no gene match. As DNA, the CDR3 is TGCAGCGTTGAGGGGGACAGGGTGAACACTGAAGCTTTCTTT. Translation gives CSVEGDRVNTEAFF. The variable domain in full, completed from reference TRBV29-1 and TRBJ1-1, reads SAVISQKPSRDICQRGTSLTIQCQVDSQVTMMFWYRQQPGQSLTLIATANQGSEATYESGFVIDKFPISRPNLTFSTLTVSNMSPEDSSIYLCSVEGDRVNTEAFFGQGTRLTVV.

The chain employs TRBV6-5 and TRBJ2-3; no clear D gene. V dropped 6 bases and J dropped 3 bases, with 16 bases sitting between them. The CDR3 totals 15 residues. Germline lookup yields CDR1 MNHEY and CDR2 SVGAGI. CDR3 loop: CASRPRWFSTDTQYF. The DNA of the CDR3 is TGTGCCAGCAGACCTAGATGGTTCTCTACAGATACGCAGTATTTT.

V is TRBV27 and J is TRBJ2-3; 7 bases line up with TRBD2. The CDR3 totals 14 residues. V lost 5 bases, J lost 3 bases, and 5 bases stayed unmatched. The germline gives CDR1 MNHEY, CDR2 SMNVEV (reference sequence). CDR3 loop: CASSGNSGTDTQYF. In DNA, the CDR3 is TGTGCCAGCAGTGGAAATAGCGGGACAGATACGCAGTATTTT.

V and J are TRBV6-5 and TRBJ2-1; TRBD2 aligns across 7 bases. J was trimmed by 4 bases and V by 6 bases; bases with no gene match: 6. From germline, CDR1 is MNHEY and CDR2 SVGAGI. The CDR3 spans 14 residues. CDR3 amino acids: CASSPPGGYNEQFF. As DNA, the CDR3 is TGTGCCAGCAGCCCCCCGGGAGGATACAATGAGCAGTTCTTC.

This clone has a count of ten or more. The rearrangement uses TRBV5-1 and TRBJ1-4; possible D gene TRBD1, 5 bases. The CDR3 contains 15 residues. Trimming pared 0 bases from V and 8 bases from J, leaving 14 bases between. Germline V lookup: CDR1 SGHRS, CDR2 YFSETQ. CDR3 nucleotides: TGCGCCAGCAGCTTGGTGGGGCAGGGTGGCGAAAAACTGTTTTTT. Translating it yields CASSLVGQGGEKLFF. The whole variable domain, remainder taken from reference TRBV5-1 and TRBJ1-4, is KAGVTQTPRYLIKTRGQQVTLSCSPISGHRSVSWYQQTPGQGLQFLFEYFSETQRNKGNFPGRFSGRQFSNSRSEMNVSTLELGDSALYLCASSLVGQGGEKLFFGSGTQLSVL.

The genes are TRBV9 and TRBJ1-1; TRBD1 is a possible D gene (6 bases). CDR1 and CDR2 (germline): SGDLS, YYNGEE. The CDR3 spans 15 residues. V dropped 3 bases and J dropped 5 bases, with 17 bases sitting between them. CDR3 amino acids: CASSAHRQDLTEAFF. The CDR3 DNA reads TGTGCCAGCAGCGCCCATAGACAGGATTTGACTGAAGCTTTCTTT.